This T cell receptor (beta chain) emerged from a study of Ad26.COV2.S vaccination and SARS-CoV-2 variants. The CDR3 length is 14 residues. J gave up 4 bases and V 5 bases, and 4 bases lay outside the gene matches. Germline lookup yields CDR1 SEHNR and CDR2 FQNEAQ (reference sequence). Clones were sequenced by immunoSEQ multiplex PCR, and TCRdb holds only the in-frame ones, with some missing. The table has 46,000 or so clones, 83% seen once. The sequence was collected from a human donor who had recovered from COVID-19. The chain employs TRBV7-9 and TRBJ1-4; TRBD1 matches at 7 bases. Material: peripheral blood, obtained after recovery from COVID-19. CDR3 bases: TGTGCCAGCAGCACCGGGACAGTTAATGAAAAACTGTTTTTT. Its protein is CASSTGTVNEKLFF.